This paragraph covers one T cell receptor (beta chain) sequence. The data belong to a study of blood T cells in healthy people across ages. With a J-beta primer mix and a sample-barcoded 5' primer, a second PCR ran about 7 to 12 cycles. TCRdb itself ran the 5' RACE reads through MiXCR, one entry per CDR3 protein. The table lists about 800,000 distinct CDR3 sequences, around 25% of them singletons. The germline V gene encodes CDR1 DFQATT and CDR2 SNEGSKA (reference sequence). V was clipped by 6 bases and J by 1 base, with 9 bases between them. This CDR3 contains 12 residues. The same sample was also studied in work on T cells of mothers and their children.

Source material: blood. The clonotype was recovered from a boy under 18 in good health. V is TRBV20-1 and J is TRBJ1-1, with D unclear. CDR3 sequence: CSATSRNTEAFF. The CDR3 DNA sequence: TGCAGTGCAACTTCCAGGAACACTGAAGCTTTCTTT.